Here is one TCR beta chain with its context. Assay: immunoSEQ multiplex PCR; the TCRdb copy retains only in-frame clones and omits some. Of approximately 180,000 clones in the sample, approximately 92% are singletons; the top ten hold 10%. The data belong to a study of T cell responses to AZD1222 COVID-19 vaccine. The CDR3 is 13 residues long. Trimming pared 5 bases from V and 8 bases from J, leaving 15 bases between. Germline CDR1 is MNHNY and CDR2 is SVGAGI (reference sequence). The receptor was isolated from an adult in good health. The material was peripheral blood, obtained on day 0 of AZD1222 vaccination. The chain has TRBV6-6 and TRBJ1-2; the D is unclear. The CDR3, as DNA: TGTGCCAGCAGTGCTCCGGTGAGCGAAGGCTACACCTTC. Translating it yields CASSAPVSEGYTF.